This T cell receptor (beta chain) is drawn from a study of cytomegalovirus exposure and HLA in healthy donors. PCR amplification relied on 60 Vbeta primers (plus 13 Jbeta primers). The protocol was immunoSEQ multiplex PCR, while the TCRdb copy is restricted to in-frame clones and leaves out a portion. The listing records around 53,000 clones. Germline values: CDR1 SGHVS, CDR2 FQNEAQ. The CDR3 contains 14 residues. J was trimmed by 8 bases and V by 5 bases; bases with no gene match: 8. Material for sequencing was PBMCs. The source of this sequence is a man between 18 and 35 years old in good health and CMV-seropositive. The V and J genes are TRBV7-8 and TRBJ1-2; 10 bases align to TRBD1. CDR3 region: CASSPGQGKRGYTF. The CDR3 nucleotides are TGTGCCAGCAGCCCGGGACAGGGGAAGCGCGGCTACACCTTC. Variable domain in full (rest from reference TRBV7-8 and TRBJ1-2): GAGVSQSPRYKVAKRGQDVALRCDPISGHVSLFWYQQALGQGPEFLTYFQNEAQLDKSGLPSDRFFAERPEGSVSTLKIQRTQQEDSAVYLCASSPGQGKRGYTFGSGTRLTVV.